This TCR beta chain was recorded in a study of T cell responses to AZD1222 COVID-19 vaccine. Findings of the study overall: Donors in the cohort were predominantly white British and more often female, and clonal diversity was possibly underestimated.

On this clone itself: The antigen is undetermined.

TCRdb's copy holds only in-frame clones and misses some; the assay was immunoSEQ multiplex PCR. The sample lists roughly 120,000 clones; more than 75% were seen once. The germline CDR1 and CDR2 sequences are MNHEY and SVGEGT. V trimming: 5 bases; J trimming: 7 bases; junction bases outside the gene matches: 9. The CDR3 totals 15 residues. The chain joins TRBV6-2 or TRBV6-3 to TRBJ2-7; 12 positions agree with TRBD2. The starting material was peripheral blood, obtained 28 days after the second AZD1222 dose. This clonotype originated in an adult who received the AZD1222 COVID-19 vaccine. CDR3 nucleotide sequence: TGTGCCAGCAGTCTCCTAGCGGGAGGGCCTAGGGAGCAGTACTTC. It encodes CASSLLAGGPREQYF.